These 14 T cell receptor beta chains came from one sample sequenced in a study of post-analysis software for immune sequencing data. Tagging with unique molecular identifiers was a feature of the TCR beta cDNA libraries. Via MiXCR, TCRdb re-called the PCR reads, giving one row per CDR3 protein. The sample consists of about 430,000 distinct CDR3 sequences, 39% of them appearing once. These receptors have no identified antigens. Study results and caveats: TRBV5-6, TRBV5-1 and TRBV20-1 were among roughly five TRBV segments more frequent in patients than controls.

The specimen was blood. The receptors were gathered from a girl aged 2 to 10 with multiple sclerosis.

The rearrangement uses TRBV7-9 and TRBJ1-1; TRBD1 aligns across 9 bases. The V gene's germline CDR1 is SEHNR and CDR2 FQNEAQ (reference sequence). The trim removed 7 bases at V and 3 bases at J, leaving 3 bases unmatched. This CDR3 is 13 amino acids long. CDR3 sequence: CASTGTGYTEAFF. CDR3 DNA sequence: TGTGCCAGCACCGGGACAGGGTACACTGAAGCTTTCTTT.

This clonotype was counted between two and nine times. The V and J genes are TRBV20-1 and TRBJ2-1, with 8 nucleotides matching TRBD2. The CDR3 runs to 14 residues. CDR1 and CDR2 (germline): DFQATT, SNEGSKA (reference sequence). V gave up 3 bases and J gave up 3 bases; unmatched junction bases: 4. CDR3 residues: CSARRGASYNEQFF. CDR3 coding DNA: TGCAGTGCTAGGCGGGGGGCAAGCTACAATGAGCAGTTCTTC.

The CDR3 reads CATSRPRGGGYSGANVLTF. CDR3 bases: TGTGCCACCAGCAGACCCCGGGGAGGGGGTTACTCTGGGGCCAACGTCCTGACTTTC. The chain recombines TRBV15 with TRBJ2-6; D might be TRBD2 (7 bases). Germline values: CDR1 LNHNV, CDR2 YYDKDF (reference sequence). V was cut by 2 bases and J by 0 bases, with 17 bases left in between. This CDR3 has 19 amino acids.

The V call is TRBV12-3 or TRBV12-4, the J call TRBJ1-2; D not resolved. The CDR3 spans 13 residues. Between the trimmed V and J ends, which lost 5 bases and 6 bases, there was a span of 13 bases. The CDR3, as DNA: TGTGCCAGCAGTCCCCGGGAGGGCGATGGCTACACCTTC. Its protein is CASSPREGDGYTF.

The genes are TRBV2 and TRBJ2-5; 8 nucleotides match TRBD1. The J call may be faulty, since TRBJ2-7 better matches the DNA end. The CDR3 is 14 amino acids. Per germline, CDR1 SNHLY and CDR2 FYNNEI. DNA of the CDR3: TGTGCCAGCAGGACCGGGACAGGTCTCAACGAGCAGTACTTC. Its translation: CASRTGTGLNEQYF.

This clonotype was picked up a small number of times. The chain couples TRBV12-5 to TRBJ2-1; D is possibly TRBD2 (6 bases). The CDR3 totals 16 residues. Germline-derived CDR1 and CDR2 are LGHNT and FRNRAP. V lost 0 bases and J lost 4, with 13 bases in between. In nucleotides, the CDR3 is TGTGCTAGTGGTTTGGTACGGGGACTTCTTTACAATGAGCAGTTCTTC. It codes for CASGLVRGLLYNEQFF.

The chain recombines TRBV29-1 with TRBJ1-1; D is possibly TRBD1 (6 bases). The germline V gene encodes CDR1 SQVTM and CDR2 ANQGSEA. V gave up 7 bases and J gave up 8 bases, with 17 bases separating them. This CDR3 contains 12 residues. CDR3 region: CSATNRDHEAFF. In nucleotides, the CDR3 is TGCAGCGCAACCAACAGGGACCACGAAGCTTTCTTT.

CDR3 sequence (DNA): TGTGCCAGCAGTGAACCTGAGCGGGGGGGTTACAATGAGCAGTTCTTC. As protein: CASSEPERGGYNEQFF. The chain couples TRBV2 to TRBJ2-1; 10 nucleotides align to TRBD2. The CDR3 runs to 16 residues. J was trimmed by 4 bases and V by 2 bases; bases with no gene match: 5. The germline V gene encodes CDR1 SNHLY and CDR2 FYNNEI. The whole variable domain, remainder taken from reference TRBV2 and TRBJ2-1, is EPEVTQTPSHQVTQMGQEVILRCVPISNHLYFYWYRQILGQKVEFLVSFYNNEISEKSEIFDDQFSVERPDGSNFTLKIRSTKLEDSAMYFCASSEPERGGYNEQFFGPGTRLTVL.

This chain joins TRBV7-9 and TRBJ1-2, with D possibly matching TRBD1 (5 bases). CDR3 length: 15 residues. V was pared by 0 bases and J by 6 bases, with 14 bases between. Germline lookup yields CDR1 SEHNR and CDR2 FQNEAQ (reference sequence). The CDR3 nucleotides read TGTGCCAGCAGCTTAGCGGCGGCAGGGCAAGATGGCTACACCTTC. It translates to CASSLAAAGQDGYTF.

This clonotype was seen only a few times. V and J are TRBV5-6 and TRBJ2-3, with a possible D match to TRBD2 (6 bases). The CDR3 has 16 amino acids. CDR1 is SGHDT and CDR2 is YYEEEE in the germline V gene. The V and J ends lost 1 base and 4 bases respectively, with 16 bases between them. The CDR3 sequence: CASSLSSGRRADTQYF. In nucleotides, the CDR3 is TGTGCCAGCAGCTTGTCTTCAGGGAGGAGGGCAGATACGCAGTATTTT. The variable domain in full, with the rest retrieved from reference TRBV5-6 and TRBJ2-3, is DAGVTQSPTHLIKTRGQQVTLRCSPKSGHDTVSWYQQALGQGPQFIFQYYEEEERQRGNFPDRFSGHQFPNYSSELNVNALLLGDSALYLCASSLSSGRRADTQYFGPGTRLTVL.

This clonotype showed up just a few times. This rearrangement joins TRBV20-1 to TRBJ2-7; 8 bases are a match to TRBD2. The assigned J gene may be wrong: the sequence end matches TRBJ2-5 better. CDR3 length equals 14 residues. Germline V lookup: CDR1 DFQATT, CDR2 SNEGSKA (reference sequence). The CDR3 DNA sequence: TGCAGTGCTCCTAGCGGGTTCCCGTGGGAGACCCAGTACTTC. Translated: CSAPSGFPWETQYF.

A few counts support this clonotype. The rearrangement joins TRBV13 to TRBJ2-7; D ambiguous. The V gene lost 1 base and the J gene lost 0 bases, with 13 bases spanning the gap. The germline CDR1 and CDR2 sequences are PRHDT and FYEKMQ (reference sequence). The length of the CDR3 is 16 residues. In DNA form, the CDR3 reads TGTGCCAGCAGCTTAGTAGGGCAGGCGCTCTCCTACGAGCAGTACTTC. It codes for CASSLVGQALSYEQYF.

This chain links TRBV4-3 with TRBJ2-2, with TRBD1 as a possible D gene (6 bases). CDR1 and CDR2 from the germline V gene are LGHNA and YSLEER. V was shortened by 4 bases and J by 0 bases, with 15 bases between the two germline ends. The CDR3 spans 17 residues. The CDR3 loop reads CASSPGPGTSNTGELFF. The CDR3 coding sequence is TGCGCCAGCAGCCCCGGGCCCGGGACATCGAACACCGGGGAGCTGTTTTTT.

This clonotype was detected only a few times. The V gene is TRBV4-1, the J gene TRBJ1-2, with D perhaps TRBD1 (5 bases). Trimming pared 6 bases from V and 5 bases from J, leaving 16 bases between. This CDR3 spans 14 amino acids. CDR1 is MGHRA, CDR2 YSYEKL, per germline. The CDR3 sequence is CASSQSRGWYGYTF. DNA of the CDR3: TGCGCCAGCAGTCAAAGCCGGGGGTGGTATGGCTACACCTTC.